One and the same sample provided the 24 T cell receptor beta chains below, sequenced in a study of T-cell memory formation after mild COVID-19. One entry per CDR3 protein results from TCRdb running MiXCR on the 5' RACE reads. The sample comprises about 180,000 distinct CDR3 sequences, less than 20% of which are singletons, and 3% to 4.5% rests with the top ten. The sequencing sample was made of PBMCs or a T cell subset sorted from them (not recorded which). The receptors shown here come from a man between 18 and 29 years old who had mild COVID-19 (a few samples of this study predate the infection). Cell type and time point are not known.

This clonotype was seen a handful of times. V and J are TRBV5-1 and TRBJ2-5; D could derive from TRBD1 or TRBD2 (5 bases each). V was clipped by 7 bases and J by 2 bases, with 12 bases between them. CDR1 and CDR2 from the germline V gene are SGHRS and YFSETQ. This CDR3 is built from 13 residues. DNA for the CDR3: TGCGCCAGCGCTTGGGGGAGTCAAGAGACCCAGTACTTC. It encodes CASAWGSQETQYF.

This clonotype was seen only a few times. The J gene is TRBJ2-4, the V gene TRBV28; the match to TRBD1 covers 9 bases. Trimming took 6 bases from V and 4 from J; bases not matched to a gene: 1. The V gene's germline CDR1 is MDHEN and CDR2 SYDVKM. The CDR3 loop spans 13 amino acids. CDR3 amino acids: CASSGTGKNIQYF. The CDR3 DNA is TGTGCCAGCAGCGGGACAGGGAAAAACATTCAGTACTTC.

In this sample, this clonotype turned up a few times. The rearrangement joins TRBV20-1 to TRBJ2-1, with D unclear. Trimming shortened V by 3 bases and J by 4 bases, and 10 bases separated the two germline ends. The CDR3 totals 13 residues. Germline V gene data show CDR1 as DFQATT and CDR2 as SNEGSKA (reference sequence). Written as DNA, the CDR3 is TGCAGTGCTAGTTGGCCAGTTTACAATGAGCAGTTCTTC. This codes for CSASWPVYNEQFF.

This rearrangement joins TRBV5-1 to TRBJ2-3; tentatively, D is TRBD1 (6 bases). Germline values: CDR1 SGHRS, CDR2 YFSETQ. This CDR3 spans 12 amino acids. V was pared by 8 bases and J by 6 bases, with 13 bases between. CDR3 coding DNA: TGCGCCAGTACACAGGGTTGGGATACGCAGTATTTT. It translates to CASTQGWDTQYF.

The V call is TRBV9, the J call TRBJ2-1; 11 positions match TRBD2. The V and J ends lost 3 bases and 9 bases, in that order; junction bases with no gene match: 11. The CDR3 spans 16 residues. Per the germline V gene, CDR1 is SGDLS and CDR2 is YYNGEE. In nucleotides, the CDR3 is TGTGCCAGCAGCGCGAGGGGTGTAGCGGGGGGGTTTGAGCAGTTCTTC. Its translation: CASSARGVAGGFEQFF.

The gene calls are TRBV6-5 and TRBJ1-1, with a tentative D call TRBD1 (5 bases). Germline lookup yields CDR1 MNHEY and CDR2 SVGAGI. This CDR3 is 16 amino acids long. Trimming took off 0 bases at V and 2 bases at J, with 13 bases between the two ends. CDR3 bases: TGTGCCAGCAGTTACTCGTTCTGGGGCTCTAACACTGAAGCTTTCTTT. Its translation: CASSYSFWGSNTEAFF.

This clonotype was seen many times. The chain uses TRBV7-9 and TRBJ2-2, with 9 bases identical to TRBD1. In germline, CDR1 is SEHNR, CDR2 FQNEAQ (reference sequence). Trimming took 4 bases from V and 3 from J; bases not matched to a gene: 3. The CDR3 runs to 15 residues. In DNA form, the CDR3 reads TGTGCCAGCAGCTCGGGACAGGGATACACCGGGGAGCTGTTTTTT. This gives the protein CASSSGQGYTGELFF.

This clonotype was detected a few times. CDR3 coding DNA: TGTGCCACCAGTTCGAGGGGGCGCGGTGGCTACACCTTC. This translates into CATSSRGRGGYTF. The V and J genes are TRBV15 and TRBJ1-2, with TRBD1 matching over 7 bases. The CDR3 contains 13 residues. CDR1 and CDR2 (germline): LNHNV, YYDKDF (reference sequence). Trimming at V came to 6 bases and at J to 7 bases, leaving 8 bases not matched to a gene.

The chain is built from TRBV7-9 and TRBJ2-2, with 15 bases identical to TRBD2. This CDR3 is 18 amino acids long. V gave up 5 bases and J gave up 4 bases; unmatched junction bases: 8. Per the germline V gene, CDR1 is SEHNR and CDR2 is FQNEAQ (reference sequence). As DNA, the CDR3 is TGTGCCAGCAGCATCGGACTAGCGGGGGGGCGGAGCACCGGGGAGCTGTTTTTT. It codes for CASSIGLAGGRSTGELFF.

The chain uses TRBV7-2 and TRBJ2-1, with 7 bases aligning to TRBD1. J gave up 8 bases and V 5 bases, and 9 bases lay outside the gene matches. The V gene's germline CDR1 is SGHTA and CDR2 FQGNSA. The CDR3 totals 14 residues. CDR3: CASSRDRSRDEQFF. CDR3 in DNA: TGTGCCAGCAGCCGGGACAGATCGAGGGATGAGCAGTTCTTC.

This clonotype was recorded many times. The chain carries TRBV5-1 and TRBJ1-4; no reliable D call. The CDR3 consists of 15 residues. Trimming left V 0 bases short and J 3 bases short, with 9 bases between. Germline V CDR1 and CDR2: SGHRS, YFSETQ. As DNA, the CDR3 is TGCGCCAGCAGCTTGGCCGGCCCGCCTAATGAAAAACTGTTTTTT. It is translated as CASSLAGPPNEKLFF.

The CDR3 sequence: CASSQGAGQGTYNEQFF. The CDR3 coding sequence is TGTGCCAGCAGCCAAGGTGCGGGACAGGGGACCTACAATGAGCAGTTCTTC. The chain recombines TRBV4-2 with TRBJ2-1, with 10 bases lining up with TRBD1. The junction had 5 bases not matched to a gene; V was cut back by 1 base and J by 2 bases. There are 17 residues in the CDR3. Germline V gene lookup returns CDR1 LGHNA and CDR2 YNFKEQ.

The V and J genes are TRBV4-1 and TRBJ2-4; TRBD1 agrees at 8 bases. The CDR3 has 17 residues. Germline values: CDR1 MGHRA, CDR2 YSYEKL. Trimming removed 4 bases from V and 4 bases from J; junction bases left unmatched: 12. CDR3 amino acids: CASSPGPATGGKNIQYF. DNA of the CDR3: TGCGCCAGCAGCCCGGGCCCGGCTACAGGGGGGAAAAACATTCAGTACTTC.

This clonotype was seen a few times. The chain recombines TRBV6-5 with TRBJ2-5; 12 positions agree with TRBD2. CDR1 and CDR2 (germline): MNHEY, SVGAGI. CDR3 length equals 16 residues. V lost 0 bases and J lost 2; bases outside the gene matches: 1. In DNA form, the CDR3 reads TGTGCCAGCAGTTACTCGACTAGCGGGGGACAAGAGACCCAGTACTTC. This translates into CASSYSTSGGQETQYF.

This chain joins TRBV5-1 and TRBJ2-4; TRBD1 agrees at 10 bases. CDR1 and CDR2 from the germline V gene are SGHRS and YFSETQ. The CDR3 sequence is 15 residues long. Germline trimming cut 6 bases from V and 7 bases from J; bases unmatched to any gene: 10. The chain's CDR3 is CASTSGQGFSNIQYF. In nucleotides, the CDR3 is TGCGCCAGCACGTCGGGACAGGGGTTTTCGAACATTCAGTACTTC. Complete variable domain (other parts from reference TRBV5-1 and TRBJ2-4): KAGVTQTPRYLIKTRGQQVTLSCSPISGHRSVSWYQQTPGQGLQFLFEYFSETQRNKGNFPGRFSGRQFSNSRSEMNVSTLELGDSALYLCASTSGQGFSNIQYFGAGTRLSVL.

Only a few counts were recorded for this clonotype. The chain is built from TRBV5-1 and TRBJ1-5; D is unresolved. The CDR3 length is 14 residues. V was pared by 4 bases and J by 2 bases, with 10 bases between. Germline V gene sequence: CDR1 SGHRS, CDR2 YFSETQ. The CDR3 here is CASSPTPGNQPQHF. The CDR3 nucleotides read TGCGCCAGCAGCCCCACCCCGGGCAATCAGCCCCAGCATTTT.

This rearrangement joins TRBV9 to TRBJ2-5; D is undetermined. Germline V gene sequence: CDR1 SGDLS, CDR2 YYNGEE. V gave up 0 bases and J gave up 4 bases, with 13 bases separating them. The CDR3 has 15 amino acids. The CDR3 DNA reads TGTGCCAGCAGCGTAGCTCCGGTCTTAAGAGAGACCCAGTACTTC. This sequence encodes CASSVAPVLRETQYF.

This clonotype was observed a few times. This sequence joins TRBV6-5 and TRBJ2-5; 10 bases map to TRBD1. V lost 6 bases, J lost 4 bases, and 2 bases stayed unmatched. The CDR3 extends over 13 amino acids. Germline CDR1 reads MNHEY; CDR2 reads SVGAGI. This chain's CDR3 is CASSRTGGETQYF. In DNA, the CDR3 is TGTGCCAGCAGCCGGACAGGGGGAGAGACCCAGTACTTC.

This rearrangement joins TRBV5-1 to TRBJ1-2; D ambiguous. CDR1 and CDR2 from the germline V gene are SGHRS and YFSETQ. The V gene lost 4 bases and the J gene lost 1 base, with 14 bases spanning the gap. The CDR3 loop spans 15 amino acids. CDR3 sequence (DNA): TGCGCCAGCAGCCCGAGTCCAGGCCTTAACTATGGCTACACCTTC. Its translation: CASSPSPGLNYGYTF.

This clonotype was detected many times. The rearrangement joins TRBV20-1 to TRBJ2-3; 7 nucleotides line up with TRBD1. Germline CDR1 and CDR2: DFQATT and SNEGSKA (reference sequence). This CDR3 contains 14 residues. V was pared by 7 bases and J by 1 base, with 8 bases of the junction left unmatched. The CDR3 coding sequence is TGCAGTGGGGCCAAGGGGGCGCGCACAGATACGCAGTATTTT. Amino acids: CSGAKGARTDTQYF.

This chain connects TRBV5-5 to TRBJ2-3, with TRBD1 matching over 7 bases. Per germline, CDR1 SGHKS and CDR2 YYEKEE (reference sequence). This CDR3 is 17 amino acids long. V shed 4 bases and J 5 bases; nucleotides not matched to a gene: 16. CDR3 protein: CASSPRGWTGSLDTQYF. The CDR3 DNA reads as TGTGCCAGCAGCCCCCGCGGGTGGACAGGCAGTTTAGATACGCAGTATTTT.

This clonotype was detected only once. The chain joins TRBV12-3 or TRBV12-4 to TRBJ1-1; D possibly corresponds to TRBD1 (6 bases). The CDR3 contains 14 residues. The ends were cut back, 5 bases at V and 1 base at J, with 11 bases in the middle. Here the CDR3 DNA reads TGTGCCAGCAGTGCACAGGGTGAGAACACTGAAGCTTTCTTT. It specifies CASSAQGENTEAFF.

The chain uses TRBV20-1 and TRBJ2-3, with TRBD2 matching 13 bases. Per germline, CDR1 DFQATT and CDR2 SNEGSKA (reference sequence). V shed 6 bases, J shed 0 bases, and the junction held 6 bases outside the gene matches. The CDR3 has 16 amino acids. The CDR3 protein is CSAEPGLAGSTDTQYF. The CDR3 DNA follows: TGCAGTGCGGAGCCGGGACTAGCGGGAAGCACAGATACGCAGTATTTT.

This clonotype was counted a few times. The V and J genes are TRBV7-9 and TRBJ2-2; the D is unclear. V gave up 3 bases and J gave up 7 bases, with 12 bases separating them. This CDR3 has 14 residues. Germline V gives CDR1 SEHNR, CDR2 FQNEAQ (reference sequence). The CDR3 DNA sequence: TGTGCCAGCAGCTTGAATGGGCGGAACGGGGAGCTGTTTTTT. This sequence encodes CASSLNGRNGELFF.